Sequencing of this T cell receptor beta chain was carried out in a study of T-cell memory formation after mild COVID-19. Employing constant-segment primers, 5'RACE generated TCR alpha and TCR beta cDNA libraries bearing sample barcodes and UMIs. Using its own MiXCR run on the 5' RACE reads, TCRdb lists one record per CDR3 protein. In the table there are roughly 280,000 distinct CDR3 sequences, approximately 7.6% of which are singletons. Study-level points and caveats: The SARS-CoV-2 specificity of second-wave clones reaching peak at day 37 remained unverified. CM and EM subsets held most contracting CD4+ clones; EMRA held CD8+ ones. A subset of responding clones appeared in pre-infection memory, suggesting cross-reactive memory joined.

This clonotype was observed a handful of times. The antigen remains unidentified. The ends were cut back, 1 base at V and 1 base at J, with 14 bases in the middle. This CDR3 contains 17 residues. CDR1 and CDR2 (germline): KGHDR, SFDVKD. Source material: PBMCs or a T cell subset sorted from them (not recorded which). This chain links TRBV24-1 with TRBJ2-3, with D maybe TRBD2 (6 bases). This TCR came from a young man who had mild COVID-19 (a few samples of this study predate the infection). Cell type and time point are not known. DNA of the CDR3: TGTGCCACCAGTGATTTCAGGCGGGGAGCGGGCACAGATACGCAGTATTTT. It yields the protein CATSDFRRGAGTDTQYF.